Shown below are 21 T cell receptor beta chains from a single sample sequenced in a study of T cells in localized non-small cell lung cancer (dated by TCRdb to 2020 to 2022). Libraries came from the immunoSEQ multiplex PCR assay. The table was pulled from immuneACCESS by TCRdb, which kept in-frame rearrangements only. Such tables lose some clones; where checked, under half of the loss comes from unresolved V genes, and the rest has no known cause. The sample table holds tens of thousands of clones, of which about four fifths were seen once. The ten largest clones represent about a third of the sample. Sample: PBMCs, taken before any cancer treatment. The receptors were sampled from a woman between 35 and 70 years old with stage II squamous cell lung carcinoma.

This clone was counted once. The chain is built from TRBV19 and TRBJ2-5, with 8 positions matching TRBD2. J lost 4 bases, V lost 3 bases, and 7 bases had no gene match. The V gene's germline CDR1 is LNHDA and CDR2 SQIVND (reference sequence). The CDR3 is 15 amino acids. The CDR3 bases are TGTGCCAGTAGTATTCGGGGGGGGAAACCAGAGACCCAGTACTTC. It codes for CASSIRGGKPETQYF.

The V gene is TRBV18, the J gene TRBJ2-7; 9 bases line up with TRBD1. The germline CDR1 and CDR2 sequences are KGHSH and LQKENI. CDR3 length: 15 residues. V lost 3 bases, J lost 4 bases, and 7 bases stayed unmatched. This chain's CDR3 is CASSPPGQGVYEQYF. In DNA form, the CDR3 reads TGTGCCAGCTCACCGCCGGGACAGGGTGTTTACGAGCAGTACTTC.

CDR3 sequence: CASSFTPYTGARYYGYTF. The CDR3 DNA follows: TGTGCCAGCAGTTTCACTCCTTATACAGGGGCACGATACTATGGCTACACCTTC. The chain has TRBV28 and TRBJ1-2; 7 bases are a match to TRBD1. This CDR3 region has 18 residues. V gave up 3 bases and J gave up 3 bases; unmatched junction bases: 16. CDR1 and CDR2 (germline): MDHEN, SYDVKM.

The chain combines TRBV20-1 with TRBJ1-2, with D perhaps TRBD1 (5 bases). The CDR3 contains 11 residues. Per the germline V gene, CDR1 is DFQATT and CDR2 is SNEGSKA (reference sequence). Deletions cut 6 bases from V and 6 bases from J, with 11 bases between. The CDR3 spells CSAGGMNGYTF. For the CDR3, the DNA is TGCAGTGCCGGGGGTATGAATGGCTACACCTTC.

The rearrangement uses TRBV6-5 and TRBJ2-7; possible D gene TRBD1, 5 bases. Germline assignment: CDR1 MNHEY and CDR2 SVGAGI. V was trimmed by 6 bases and J by 4 bases, leaving 13 bases between them. The CDR3 is made up of 13 amino acids. CDR3 loop: CASRESQVYEQYV. CDR3 in DNA: TGTGCCAGCAGGGAATCACAGGTGTACGAGCAGTACGTC.

The chain employs TRBV7-9 and TRBJ1-1; D is ambiguous. Trimming cost V 7 bases and J 0 bases, with 3 bases left between them. The CDR3 sequence is 11 residues long. The germline V gene encodes CDR1 SEHNR and CDR2 FQNEAQ (reference sequence). As DNA, the CDR3 is TGTGCCAGCAAGATGAACACTGAAGCTTTCTTT. This codes for CASKMNTEAFF.

This clone was observed once. The genes are TRBV2 and TRBJ1-1; TRBD1 might be the D (5 bases). Germline loops: CDR1 SNHLY, CDR2 FYNNEI. The ends were cut back, 8 bases at V and 4 bases at J, with 14 bases in the middle. The CDR3 runs 13 residues. CDR3 region: CASGAGWSTEAFF. The CDR3 region has the DNA TGTGCCAGCGGGGCGGGGTGGTCCACTGAAGCTTTCTTT.

The chain combines TRBV5-1 with TRBJ2-5; the match to TRBD2 covers 12 bases. Germline V gives CDR1 SGHRS, CDR2 YFSETQ. The CDR3 consists of 16 residues. V lost 4 bases and J lost 5; bases outside the gene matches: 9. In DNA, the CDR3 is TGCGCCAGCAGCGCTACTAGCGGGGGGCTTGTGGAGACCCAGTACTTC. This gives the protein CASSATSGGLVETQYF.

The V call is TRBV28, the J call TRBJ2-5; 9 bases are a match to TRBD1. The trim removed 3 bases at V and 7 bases at J, leaving 9 bases unmatched. Germline CDR1 and CDR2: MDHEN and SYDVKM. This CDR3 has 15 amino acids. CDR3 in amino acids: CASSFSGTGPVTQYF. CDR3 bases: TGTGCCAGCAGTTTTTCTGGGACAGGGCCAGTGACCCAGTACTTC.

In its sample, this clone was seen once. The rearrangement links TRBV25-1 to TRBJ2-1; D is undetermined. The CDR3 sequence is 15 residues long. CDR1 and CDR2 (germline): MGHDK, SYGVNS. V was cut by 1 base and J by 5 bases, with 12 bases left in between. The CDR3 region has the DNA TGTGCCAGCAGTGAATTGTCAGGAAGAAACAATGAGCAGTTCTTC. Translation: CASSELSGRNNEQFF. The variable domain in full, with the rest retrieved from reference TRBV25-1 and TRBJ2-1, is EADIYQTPRYLVIGTGKKITLECSQTMGHDKMYWYQQDPGMELHLIHYSYGVNSTEKGDLSSESTVSRIRTEHFPLTLESARPSHTSQYLCASSELSGRNNEQFFGPGTRLTVL.

With regard to this clone: A read error may account for a junction end that differs from germline. The J gene is TRBJ2-2, the V gene TRBV7-7; 7 bases map to TRBD1. The germline V gene has CDR1 SSHAT and CDR2 FNYEAQ (reference sequence). The CDR3 extends over 13 amino acids. The CDR3 region is CASRTGDTGELFF. The CDR3 bases are TGTGCTAGCAGAACAGGGGACACCGGGGAGCTGTTTTTT.

A few counts support this clone. This chain joins TRBV18 and TRBJ1-5, with TRBD1 as a possible D gene (5 bases). Trimming removed 6 bases from V and 4 bases from J, with 16 bases in between. Germline lookup yields CDR1 KGHSH and CDR2 LQKENI. The CDR3 is 15 amino acids. The DNA for the CDR3 is TGTGCCAGCTCCCTTGGGGGGGAGGCGAATCAGCCCCAGCATTTT. Translated: CASSLGGEANQPQHF. The variable domain in full, with the rest retrieved from reference TRBV18 and TRBJ1-5, is NAGVMQNPRHLVRRRGQEARLRCSPMKGHSHVYWYRQLPEEGLKFMVYLQKENIIDESGMPKERFSAEFPKEGPSILRIQQVVRGDSAAYFCASSLGGEANQPQHFGDGTRLSIL.

This sequence joins TRBV28 and TRBJ1-1; maybe TRBD1 (6 bases). The germline V gene encodes CDR1 MDHEN and CDR2 SYDVKM. This CDR3 is built from 15 residues. The V gene lost 1 base and the J gene lost 3 bases, with 12 bases spanning the gap. CDR3 DNA sequence: TGTGCCAGCAGTTTATTGGCTCAGGGGTACACTGAAGCTTTCTTT. This sequence encodes CASSLLAQGYTEAFF.

The table lists this clone with a few counts. This chain connects TRBV7-9 to TRBJ1-4, with 7 bases aligning to TRBD1. This CDR3 has 15 amino acids. V lost 5 bases and J lost 6; bases outside the gene matches: 9. The germline V gene has CDR1 SEHNR and CDR2 FQNEAQ (reference sequence). Here the CDR3 DNA reads TGTGCCAGCAGCGGAGGGACAGTGCTAGATGAAAAACTGTTTTTT. Its translation: CASSGGTVLDEKLFF.

This chain connects TRBV7-9 to TRBJ2-2, with TRBD1 as a possible D gene (5 bases). The germline gives CDR1 SEHNR, CDR2 FQNEAQ (reference sequence). The CDR3 sequence is 15 residues long. Trimming took 1 base from V and 2 from J, leaving 8 bases between them. The CDR3 region is CASSLVGVNTGELFF. The CDR3 DNA is TGTGCCAGCAGCTTAGTAGGGGTTAACACCGGGGAGCTGTTTTTT.

This chain joins TRBV28 and TRBJ2-7; tentatively, D is TRBD2 (5 bases). This CDR3 contains 15 residues. Germline lookup yields CDR1 MDHEN and CDR2 SYDVKM. V was clipped by 6 bases and J by 2 bases, with 17 bases between them. The CDR3 sequence is CASSPTRTFPYEQYF. Written as DNA, the CDR3 is TGTGCCAGCAGCCCCACGCGGACTTTTCCCTACGAGCAGTACTTC.

Only a few counts were recorded for this clone. The chain links TRBV10-3 to TRBJ2-5, with 8 positions matching TRBD2. V lost 10 bases, J lost 1 base, and 11 bases stayed unmatched. The germline gives CDR1 ENHRY, CDR2 SYGVKD. The CDR3 extends over 15 amino acids. CDR3 loop: CASARSGTLQETQYF. CDR3 in DNA: TGTGCCAGTGCCCGTAGCGGGACTCTCCAAGAGACCCAGTACTTC.

This clone appeared once. Other DNA sequences from this sample encode an identical CDR3 as well. The V and J genes are TRBV5-5 and TRBJ2-5; D uncertain. The germline gives CDR1 SGHKS, CDR2 YYEKEE (reference sequence). The CDR3 has 13 residues. V shed 4 bases and J shed 0 bases, with 7 bases lying between them. CDR3 sequence: CASSPADQETQYF. The CDR3 DNA is TGTGCCAGCAGCCCTGCAGACCAAGAGACCCAGTACTTC.

The J gene is TRBJ1-2, the V gene TRBV28; D is uncertain. Germline CDR1 is MDHEN and CDR2 is SYDVKM. This CDR3 spans 13 amino acids. Trimming cost V 3 bases and J 8 bases, with 13 bases left between them. The DNA of the CDR3 is TGTGCCAGCAGTTTTGGGCCCTCGCTCGGCTACACCTTC. Translation: CASSFGPSLGYTF.

The genes are TRBV4-3 and TRBJ2-1; D perhaps matches TRBD1 (6 bases). The CDR3 extends over 17 amino acids. Germline V gives CDR1 LGHNA, CDR2 YSLEER. Trimming took off 4 bases at V and 2 bases at J, with 18 bases between the two ends. In DNA form, the CDR3 reads TGCGCCAGCAGCCCCCGACTTCACAGGGAAGCCTACAATGAGCAGTTCTTC. It codes for CASSPRLHREAYNEQFF.

This chain joins TRBV4-2 and TRBJ2-1, with TRBD2 matching 9 bases. The length of the CDR3 is 18 residues. V shed 0 bases and J 4 bases; nucleotides not matched to a gene: 10. Germline CDR1 and CDR2: LGHNA and YNFKEQ. CDR3 protein: CASSQEPLSSGTYNEQFF. The CDR3 DNA sequence: TGTGCCAGCAGCCAAGAACCGCTGTCTAGCGGGACTTACAATGAGCAGTTCTTC.